The rows below give T cell receptor beta chains drawn from one sample of a study of blood T cell repertoires in COVID-19. TCRdb's table, derived via immunoSEQ multiplex PCR, lists solely in-frame clones and lacks some. This sample has some 700,000 clones; 90% occur once, and the top ten carry roughly 0.25%. The sequenced material came from peripheral blood. Receptor source: a woman aged 18-30 years with acute or convalescent COVID-19. Both conserved end residues are part of each CDR3.

v_gene	j_gene	CDR3aa
TRBV6-5	TRBJ2-1	CASRTGQGNEQFF
TRBV7-6	TRBJ1-1	CASSLRGRGQFRPEAFF
TRBV2	TRBJ1-1	CASTELYRVTEAFF
TRBV6-2/TRBV6-3	TRBJ2-7	CASSPGQTYEQYF
TRBV29-1	TRBJ1-3	CSVEGQIGNTIYF
TRBV21-1	TRBJ1-1	CAYLGAAGGMSTEAFF
TRBV27	TRBJ1-2	CASSPGGGGYTF
TRBV2	TRBJ2-2	CASSVRGGGTGELFF
TRBV9	TRBJ1-1	CASSQTGTEAFF
TRBV4-3	TRBJ2-2	CASSQGRTLGGELFF
TRBV4-1	TRBJ1-2	CASSLVGGFNYGYTF
TRBV7-7	TRBJ2-1	CASSLLRNNEQFF
TRBV28	TRBJ1-1	CASSHGTGRYTEAFF
TRBV7-9	TRBJ1-2	CASSSWGQANYGYTF
TRBV7-2	TRBJ1-6	CASSLAHQGSFSSPLHF
TRBV6-5	TRBJ1-1	CASSYDFHTEAFF
TRBV2	TRBJ2-2	CASSEETGTGELFF
TRBV6-5	TRBJ1-1	CASSYRGFTEAFF
TRBV6-4	TRBJ2-3	CASSFRTRSTDTQYF
TRBV15	TRBJ1-4	CATSRDAGDILEKLFF
TRBV7-2	TRBJ2-3	CASSSIDRGDADTQYF
TRBV4-3	TRBJ1-2	CASSQDGTGGGYTF
TRBV18	TRBJ1-1	CASSHRERPNTEAFF
TRBV7-9	TRBJ2-1	CASSQRLAGGLDEQFF
TRBV30	TRBJ1-4	CAWGHFQATNEKLFF
TRBV7-2	TRBJ2-7	CASRTSGASYEQYF
TRBV6-4	TRBJ2-1	CASSDRLAGGNEQFF